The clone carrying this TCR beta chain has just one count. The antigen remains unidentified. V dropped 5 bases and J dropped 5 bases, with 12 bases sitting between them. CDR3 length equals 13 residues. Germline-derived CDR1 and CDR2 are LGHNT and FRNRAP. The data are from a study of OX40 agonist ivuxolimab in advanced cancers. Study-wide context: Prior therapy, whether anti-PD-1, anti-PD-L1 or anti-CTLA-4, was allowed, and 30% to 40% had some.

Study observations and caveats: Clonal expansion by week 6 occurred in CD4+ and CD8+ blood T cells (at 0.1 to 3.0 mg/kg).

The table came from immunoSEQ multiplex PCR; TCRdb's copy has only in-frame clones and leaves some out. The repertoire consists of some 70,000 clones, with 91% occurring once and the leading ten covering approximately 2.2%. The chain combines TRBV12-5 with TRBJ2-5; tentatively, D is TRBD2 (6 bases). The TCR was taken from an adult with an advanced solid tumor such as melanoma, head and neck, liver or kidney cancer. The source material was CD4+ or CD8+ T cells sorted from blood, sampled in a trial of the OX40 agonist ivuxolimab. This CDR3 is CASGQRGGETQYF. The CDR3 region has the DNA TGTGCTAGTGGTCAGCGAGGAGGGGAGACCCAGTACTTC. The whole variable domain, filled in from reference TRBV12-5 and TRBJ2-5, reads DARVTQTPRHKVTEMGQEVTMRCQPILGHNTVFWYRQTMMQGLELLAYFRNRAPLDDSGMPKDRFSAEMPDATLATLKIQPSEPRDSAVYFCASGQRGGETQYFGPGTRLLVL.